This TCR beta chain was recorded in a study of blood T cell repertoires in COVID-19. Study-level background: COVID-19 samples, acute and convalescent, were from the United States, Italy and Spain.

This CDR3 is 15 amino acids long. V lost 4 bases to trimming and J lost 0 bases, with 13 bases between them. Germline values: CDR1 SGHNT, CDR2 YYREEE (reference sequence). Profiling relied on immunoSEQ multiplex PCR, and the TCRdb table lists in-frame clones only, not all of them. The sample contains 250,000 or so clones, around 89% of which appear only once. The sample comprised PBMCs or T cells enriched from blood (not recorded which). The receptor was derived from a woman aged 40 to 50 with acute COVID-19. V gene TRBV5-4 combines with J gene TRBJ1-1; TRBD1 might be the D (6 bases). The CDR3 DNA is TGTGCCAGCAGCCCGTGGACAGTCATGAACACTGAAGCTTTCTTT. Translation: CASSPWTVMNTEAFF.